This entry lists 15 T cell receptor beta chains sequenced from one sample in a study of Graves' ophthalmopathy and Graves' hyperthyroidism. RNA served as the template for amplifying TCR beta CDR3 regions. HTBI primers were used in a first-round RT-PCR, which preceded a second-round multiplex PCR. TCRdb used MiXCR to reprocess the multiplex PCR reads, holding one entry per CDR3 protein. The sample lists under 400,000 distinct CDR3 sequences, 17% seen once, with around an eighth in the top ten. The sample comprised peripheral blood. These receptors all stem from an adult man with Graves' ophthalmopathy.

This clonotype came up many times. The J gene is TRBJ2-7, the V gene TRBV20-1; 8 nucleotides line up with TRBD2. The CDR3 contains 13 residues. Losses at the gene ends were 1 base for V and 3 bases for J; bases not matched to a gene: 2. Looked up from germline, CDR1 is DFQATT and CDR2 is SNEGSKA (reference sequence). The CDR3 DNA reads as TGCAGTGCTAGAGCGGGGGGGGGCTACGAGCAGTACTTC. This translates into CSARAGGGYEQYF.

This clonotype was seen at least ten times. V usage is TRBV29-1 and J usage is TRBJ1-6; 8 bases align to TRBD1. This CDR3 region has 13 residues. From germline, CDR1 is SQVTM and CDR2 ANQGSEA. Trimming took 7 bases from V and 8 from J; bases not matched to a gene: 7. The CDR3 DNA follows: TGCAGCGCCCAGGGGGCCGTGGATTCACCCCTCCACTTT. As protein: CSAQGAVDSPLHF.

As concerns this clonotype: At one of its ends the junction is not consistent with the germline gene, which may arise from a read error. V and J are TRBV12-3 or TRBV12-4 and TRBJ2-2, with a possible D match to TRBD2 (5 bases). The length of the CDR3 is 15 residues. CDR3 DNA sequence: TGTGTCAGCAGTGGCCTCGGGATCCAAACCGGGGAGCTGTTTTTT. It translates to CVSSGLGIQTGELFF.

This clonotype was recorded many times. The chain joins TRBV6-2 or TRBV6-3 to TRBJ1-1; D not resolved. V lost 2 bases to trimming and J lost 0 bases, with 13 bases between them. CDR1 and CDR2 from the germline V gene are MNHEY and SVGEGT. The CDR3 sequence is 16 residues long. In nucleotides, the CDR3 is TGTGCCAGCAGTTACCTGCAGACTTACGTGAACACTGAAGCTTTCTTT. Its protein is CASSYLQTYVNTEAFF.

This clonotype was counted at least ten times. The chain combines TRBV10-3 with TRBJ2-5, with D perhaps matching TRBD2 (6 bases). V lost 4 bases, J lost 2 bases, and 20 bases lay in between. The CDR3 totals 17 residues. Germline loops: CDR1 ENHRY, CDR2 SYGVKD. Here the CDR3 DNA reads TGTGCCATCAGTGGAGACCCCCTCCTAGCGATGCAAGAGACCCAGTACTTC. Amino acids: CAISGDPLLAMQETQYF.

V and J are TRBV28 and TRBJ1-6; 9 nucleotides match TRBD1. The junction had 8 bases not matched to a gene; V was cut back by 4 bases and J by 10 bases. Looked up from germline, CDR1 is MDHEN and CDR2 is SYDVKM. The CDR3 consists of 15 residues. The CDR3 spells CASSSLSGQGSPLHF. CDR3 coding DNA: TGTGCCAGCAGTTCCCTCTCGGGACAGGGATCACCCCTCCACTTT.

This clonotype was observed at least ten times. The gene calls are TRBV3-1 and TRBJ2-7, with no clear D. The length of the CDR3 is 13 residues. Germline CDR1 reads LGHDT; CDR2 reads YNNKEL (reference sequence). V lost 5 bases and J lost 3, with 11 bases in between. The CDR3 coding sequence is TGTGCCAGCAGCGCCCGGAACGGCTACGAGCAGTACTTC. This translates into CASSARNGYEQYF.

This clonotype has at least ten counts. This chain connects TRBV9 to TRBJ2-7; a weak D match, TRBD2 (5 bases). Germline CDR1 and CDR2: SGDLS and YYNGEE. This CDR3 has 14 amino acids. V was pared by 0 bases and J by 5 bases, with 12 bases between. The CDR3 protein is CASSVDCGYHEQYF. In DNA form, the CDR3 reads TGTGCCAGCAGCGTAGATTGCGGGTATCACGAGCAGTACTTC.

This clonotype was seen many times. The chain combines TRBV3-1 with TRBJ1-3; no clear D gene. Germline V CDR1 and CDR2: LGHDT, YNNKEL (reference sequence). The CDR3 is 16 residues long. V lost 0 bases and J lost 2, with 11 bases in between. CDR3 sequence (DNA): TGTGCCAGCAGCCAAGACCTAGTCAGGCCTGGAAACACCATATATTTT. It yields the protein CASSQDLVRPGNTIYF.

In the case of this clonotype: This clone may be a read error of a much larger clone one base away. The chain is built from TRBV5-1 and TRBJ2-7, with 8 bases fitting TRBD1. The CDR3 totals 16 residues. The germline V gene encodes CDR1 SGHRS and CDR2 YFSETQ. As DNA, the CDR3 is TGCGCCATCAGCCCGGACGGGACAGGAAACTCCTACGAGCAGTACTTC. It specifies CAISPDGTGNSYEQYF.

This clonotype has at least ten counts. An end of the junction does not agree with germline; a read error may underlie this. J is TRBJ1-1 and V is TRBV29-1; D is ambiguous. Looked up from germline, CDR1 is SQVTM and CDR2 is ANQGSEA. This CDR3 region has 11 residues. The CDR3 sequence is CSFEGSGLAFF. In DNA, the CDR3 is TGCAGCTTTGAAGGCTCGGGGTTAGCTTTCTTT.

This clonotype has a handful of counts. This rearrangement joins TRBV30 to TRBJ2-1; 9 bases match TRBD2. CDR1 and CDR2 (germline): GTSNPN, SVGIG (reference sequence). Trimming at V came to 2 bases and at J to 3 bases, leaving 11 bases not matched to a gene. The CDR3 spans 17 residues. The CDR3 DNA sequence: TGTGCCTGGAGTCCCATGGGTAGCGGGAGTTACTACAATGAGCAGTTCTTC. It translates to CAWSPMGSGSYYNEQFF.

This clonotype was observed at least ten times. The chain joins TRBV6-4 to TRBJ1-1, with a weak D call TRBD1 (5 bases). The germline V and J ends were trimmed by 11 bases and 5 bases, with 12 bases remaining between them. CDR1 and CDR2 (germline): MRHNA, SNTAGT. The CDR3 extends over 11 amino acids. The CDR3 protein is CARGRQTEAFF. For the CDR3, the DNA is TGTGCCCGCGGAAGACAGACTGAAGCTTTCTTT.

Ten or more counts support this clonotype. The V gene is TRBV30, the J gene TRBJ2-5, with 7 bases lining up with TRBD2. The CDR3 spans 15 residues. Germline loops: CDR1 GTSNPN, CDR2 SVGIG (reference sequence). With V trimmed by 3 bases and J by 2 bases, 9 bases remained unmatched. CDR3 amino acids: CAWRAGTIGQETQYF. The CDR3 nucleotides read TGTGCCTGGAGAGCCGGGACTATTGGACAAGAGACCCAGTACTTC.

In its sample, this clonotype was seen many times. V usage is TRBV6-1 and J usage is TRBJ1-6; TRBD1 agrees at 7 bases. Germline CDR1 and CDR2: MNHNS and SASEGT. After removal of 3 bases from V and 7 bases from J, the junction contained 0 bases not matched to a gene. The CDR3 has 13 residues. The CDR3 here is CASSDRGNSPLHF. The CDR3 DNA sequence: TGTGCCAGCAGTGACAGGGGGAATTCACCCCTCCACTTT.